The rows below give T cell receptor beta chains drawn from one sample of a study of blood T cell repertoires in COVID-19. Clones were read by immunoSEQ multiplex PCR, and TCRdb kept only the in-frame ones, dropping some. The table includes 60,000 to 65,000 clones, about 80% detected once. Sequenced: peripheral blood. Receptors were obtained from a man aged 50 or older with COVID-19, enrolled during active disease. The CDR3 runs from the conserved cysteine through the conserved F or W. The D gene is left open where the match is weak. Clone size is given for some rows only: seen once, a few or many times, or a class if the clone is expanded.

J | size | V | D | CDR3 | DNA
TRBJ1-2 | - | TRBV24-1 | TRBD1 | CATSDSGGGYTF | TGTGCCACCAGTGATTCAGGGGGCGGCTACACCTTC
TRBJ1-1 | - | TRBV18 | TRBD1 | CASSRSPGTGNTEAFF | TGTGCCAGCTCACGCTCTCCCGGGACAGGGAACACTGAAGCTTTCTTT
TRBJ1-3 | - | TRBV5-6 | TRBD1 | CASLQGARGNTIYF | TGTGCCAGCCTACAGGGGGCGAGAGGAAACACCATATATTTT
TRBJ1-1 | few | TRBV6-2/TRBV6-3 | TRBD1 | CASSYSGTVPEAFF | TGTGCCAGCAGTTACTCGGGGACAGTTCCTGAAGCTTTCTTT
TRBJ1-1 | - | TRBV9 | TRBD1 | CASSVVLQGGAEAFF | TGTGCCAGCAGCGTAGTTTTACAGGGGGGGGCTGAAGCTTTCTTT
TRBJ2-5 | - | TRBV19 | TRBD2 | CASSVWTSGQETQYF | TGTGCCAGTAGTGTGTGGACTAGCGGTCAAGAGACCCAGTACTTC
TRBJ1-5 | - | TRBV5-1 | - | CASSFDGGDQPQHF | TGCGCCAGCAGCTTCGACGGAGGGGATCAGCCCCAGCATTTT
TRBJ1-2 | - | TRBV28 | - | CASSPHGGDYGYTF | TGTGCCAGCAGTCCCCATGGGGGGGACTATGGCTACACCTTC
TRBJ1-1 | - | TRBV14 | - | CASSQGSGARTEAFF | TGTGCCAGCAGCCAAGGGTCAGGGGCGCGGACTGAAGCTTTCTTT
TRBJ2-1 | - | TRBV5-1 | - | CASSSLTGLRNEQFF | TGCGCCAGCAGCAGCTTAACAGGGCTTCGCAATGAGCAGTTCTTC
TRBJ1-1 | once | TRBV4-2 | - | CASSQDGARQGNTEAFF | TGTGCCAGCAGCCAAGATGGGGCGAGACAAGGGAACACTGAAGCTTTCTTT
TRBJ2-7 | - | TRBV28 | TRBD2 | CASSPPGLLYEQYF | TGTGCCAGCAGTCCTCCGGGACTACTCTACGAGCAGTACTTC
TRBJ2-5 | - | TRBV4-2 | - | CASSQGGSAETQYF | TGTGCCAGCAGCCAGGGAGGCTCGGCAGAGACCCAGTACTTC
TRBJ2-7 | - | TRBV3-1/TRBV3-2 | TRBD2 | CASRGTRGNEQYF | TGTGCCAGCAGAGGGACTAGGGGCAACGAGCAGTACTTC
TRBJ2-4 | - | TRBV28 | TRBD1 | CASSFQGATKNIQYF | TGTGCCAGCAGTTTCCAGGGGGCCACCAAAAACATTCAGTACTTC
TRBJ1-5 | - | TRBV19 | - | CASSMEPSGRGQPQHF | TGTGCCAGTAGTATGGAACCCTCAGGGCGGGGGCAGCCCCAGCATTTT
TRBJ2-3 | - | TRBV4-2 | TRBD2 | CASSQGTSGSDTQYF | TGTGCCAGCAGCCAGGGTACTAGCGGGAGTGATACGCAGTATTTT
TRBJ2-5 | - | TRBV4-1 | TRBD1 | CASSQATGGLVTQYF | TGCGCCAGCAGCCAAGCTACAGGGGGCTTGGTGACCCAGTACTTC
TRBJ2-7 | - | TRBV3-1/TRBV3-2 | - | CASSQRGGGPYEQYF | TGTGCCAGCAGCCAAAGGGGAGGGGGGCCCTACGAGCAGTACTTC
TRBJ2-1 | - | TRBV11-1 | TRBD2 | CASSLGILAGGSEQFF | TGTGCCAGCAGCTTAGGGATCCTAGCGGGAGGAAGTGAGCAGTTCTTC
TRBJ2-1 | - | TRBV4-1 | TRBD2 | CASSRGLAGVMDNEQFF | TGCGCCAGCAGCCGGGGACTAGCGGGAGTAATGGACAATGAGCAGTTCTTC
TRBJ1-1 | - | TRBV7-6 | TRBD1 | CASSHSGGRYTEAFF | TGTGCCAGCAGCCATTCAGGGGGACGGTACACTGAAGCTTTCTTT
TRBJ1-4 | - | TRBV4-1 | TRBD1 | CASSQPNRGTNEKLFF | TGCGCCAGCAGCCAACCTAACAGGGGGACTAATGAAAAACTGTTTTTT
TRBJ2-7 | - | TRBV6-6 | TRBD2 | CASRHEVAGSSYEQYF | TGTGCCAGCAGACACGAGGTAGCGGGGAGCTCCTACGAGCAGTACTTC
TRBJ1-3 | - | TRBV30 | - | CAWRKGLGNTIYF | TGTGCCTGGAGAAAGGGGCTCGGGAACACCATATATTTT
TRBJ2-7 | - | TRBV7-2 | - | CASSLALYEQYF | TGTGCCAGCAGCTTAGCACTTTACGAGCAGTACTTC
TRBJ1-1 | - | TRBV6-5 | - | CASNLQGNTEAFF | TGTGCCAGCAATTTACAGGGGAACACTGAAGCTTTCTTT
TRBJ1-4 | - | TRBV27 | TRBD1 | CASTSFGTGSEKLFF | TGTGCCAGCACCTCATTTGGGACAGGGAGTGAAAAACTGTTTTTT
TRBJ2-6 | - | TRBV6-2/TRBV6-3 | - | CASSFGGYSGANVLTF | TGTGCCAGCAGTTTCGGAGGGTACTCTGGGGCCAACGTCCTGACTTTC
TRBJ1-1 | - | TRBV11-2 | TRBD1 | CASSPHAGGLFTEAFF | TGTGCCAGCAGCCCCCACGCAGGGGGGCTCTTCACTGAAGCTTTCTTT
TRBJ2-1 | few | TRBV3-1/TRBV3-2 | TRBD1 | CASSQLSSRTGGKFF | TGTGCCAGCAGCCAACTAAGTAGTCGGACAGGGGGTAAGTTCTTC
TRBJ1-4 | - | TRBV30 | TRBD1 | CAWSPSRTGALMATNEKLFF | TGTGCCTGGAGCCCATCACGGACAGGGGCATTAATGGCAACTAATGAAAAACTGTTTTTT
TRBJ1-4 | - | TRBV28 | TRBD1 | CASVGGSTLGKLFF | TGTGCCAGCGTAGGGGGCTCTACCCTGGGGAAACTGTTTTTT
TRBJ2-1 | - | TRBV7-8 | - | CASSLTESSYNEQFF | TGTGCCAGCAGCTTGACTGAAAGCTCCTACAATGAGCAGTTCTTC
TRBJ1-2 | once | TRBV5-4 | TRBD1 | CASRRDRGAYGYTF | TGTGCCAGCAGACGGGACAGGGGCGCATATGGCTACACCTTC
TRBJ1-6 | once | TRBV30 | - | CAWSVSAGRGSPLHF | TGTGCCTGGAGTGTATCGGCAGGGAGGGGATCACCCCTCCACTTT
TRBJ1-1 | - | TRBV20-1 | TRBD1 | CSASSRGTGGTEAFF | TGCAGTGCTAGTTCCAGGGGGACAGGGGGAACTGAAGCTTTCTTT
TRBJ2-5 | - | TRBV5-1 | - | CASSRKPDRRETQYF | TGCGCCAGCAGTCGGAAGCCGGACAGAAGGGAGACCCAGTACTTC
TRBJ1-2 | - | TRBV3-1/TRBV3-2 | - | CASSQRGGAAVGYTF | TGTGCCAGCAGCCAACGCGGGGGGGCCGCGGTTGGCTACACCTTC
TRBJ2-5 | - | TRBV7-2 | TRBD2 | CASSPGTSGRRETQYF | TGTGCCAGCAGCCCCGGGACTAGCGGGAGGAGGGAGACCCAGTACTTC
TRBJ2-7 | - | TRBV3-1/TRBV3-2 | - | CASRLTQGGHEQYF | TGTGCCAGCAGGTTGACACAGGGTGGACACGAGCAGTACTTC
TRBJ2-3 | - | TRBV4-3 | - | CASSQDVEEGARTQYF | TGCGCCAGCAGCCAAGATGTTGAAGAGGGAGCACGCACGCAGTATTTT
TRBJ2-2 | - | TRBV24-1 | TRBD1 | CATSDPRTGNTGELFF | TGTGCCACCAGTGACCCCCGGACAGGAAACACCGGGGAGCTGTTTTTT
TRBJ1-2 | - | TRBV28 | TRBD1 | CASSQSGTGGPYGYTF | TGTGCCAGCAGTCAATCCGGGACAGGGGGTCCCTATGGCTACACCTTC
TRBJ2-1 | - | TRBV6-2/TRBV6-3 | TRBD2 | CASSYRTERGNEQFF | TGTGCCAGCAGTTACAGGACGGAGCGGGGCAATGAGCAGTTCTTC
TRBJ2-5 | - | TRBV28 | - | CASTPEGTKETQYF | TGTGCCAGCACCCCGGAGGGGACCAAGGAGACCCAGTACTTC
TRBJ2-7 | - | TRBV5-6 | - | CASSPGQLSSYEQYF | TGTGCCAGCAGCCCCGGACAGTTGAGTTCCTACGAGCAGTACTTC
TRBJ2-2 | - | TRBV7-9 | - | CASSLGQTNTGELFF | TGTGCCAGCAGCTTAGGACAGACGAACACCGGGGAGCTGTTTTTT
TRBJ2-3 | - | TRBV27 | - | CASSFPGNTDTQYF | TGTGCCAGCAGTTTTCCGGGAAACACAGATACGCAGTATTTT
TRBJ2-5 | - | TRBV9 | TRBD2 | CASGVVTSGSETQYF | TGTGCCAGCGGAGTGGTGACTAGCGGGAGTGAGACCCAGTACTTC
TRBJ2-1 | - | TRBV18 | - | CASSPQQGHNEQFF | TGTGCCAGCTCACCACAACAGGGCCACAATGAGCAGTTCTTC
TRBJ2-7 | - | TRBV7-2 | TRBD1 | CASSPLRQGSPYEQYF | TGTGCCAGCAGCCCTCTGAGACAGGGCTCCCCCTACGAGCAGTACTTC
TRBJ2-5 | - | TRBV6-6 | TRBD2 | CASTGTSGQETQYF | TGTGCCAGCACTGGGACTAGCGGCCAAGAGACCCAGTACTTC
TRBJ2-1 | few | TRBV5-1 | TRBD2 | CASSFLLAGDNEQFF | TGCGCCAGCAGCTTTCTCCTAGCGGGGGACAATGAGCAGTTCTTC